These 9 T cell receptor beta chains were all obtained from the same sample, sequenced in a study of patients with pleural tuberculosis. Each CDR3 protein is one row after TCRdb ran MiXCR on the reads. This sample yields approximately 50,000 distinct CDR3 sequences, of which around 6.7% are seen a single time; about 16% belongs to the top ten. Receptors originate from a human donor with pleural tuberculosis.

On this clonotype: This sequence may be a read error, since a much larger clone differs from it by one base. The chain uses TRBV11-2 and TRBJ2-3; D not resolved. Germline V gives CDR1 SGHAT, CDR2 FQNNGV. This CDR3 is built from 15 residues. The CDR3, as DNA: TGTGCCAGCAGCTTAGGCCTCCGGTCAACAGATACGCGGTATTTT. This translates into CASSLGLRSTDTRYF.

This clonotype was observed a handful of times. V gene TRBV7-1 combines with J gene TRBJ2-3; D unresolved. TRBV7-1 qualifies as an ORF whose function is uncertain. V was trimmed by 3 bases and J by 1 base, leaving 14 bases between them. CDR3 length: 16 residues. This CDR3 is CASSSAFGPGTDTQYF. In DNA, the CDR3 is TGTGCCAGCAGCTCCGCCTTTGGCCCCGGCACAGATACGCAGTATTTT.

This clonotype was counted ten times or more. The rearrangement links TRBV24-1 to TRBJ1-2; D gene uncertain. Germline-derived CDR1 and CDR2 are KGHDR and SFDVKD. V lost 4 bases, J lost 3 bases, and 14 bases lay in between. The CDR3 is made up of 15 amino acids. CDR3 sequence: CATSDSSTWYYGYTF. The CDR3 nucleotides are TGTGCCACCAGTGACTCTTCTACTTGGTACTATGGCTACACCTTC.

This clonotype was observed many times. The CDR3 region has the DNA TGTGCCAGCATCCGACAGGGGTTAAGCACAGATACGCAGTATTTT. Translated, it gives CASIRQGLSTDTQYF. The chain has TRBV12-3 or TRBV12-4 and TRBJ2-3, with 8 bases identical to TRBD1. V gave up 7 bases and J gave up 0 bases; unmatched junction bases: 6. This CDR3 spans 15 amino acids.

Ten or more counts support this clonotype. The J gene is TRBJ2-7, the V gene TRBV6-5; D tentatively fits TRBD1 or TRBD2 (5 bases each). CDR1 is MNHEY, CDR2 SVGAGI, per germline. V was cut by 3 bases and J by 10 bases, with 10 bases left in between. There are 11 residues in the CDR3. The CDR3 region has the DNA TGTGCCAGCAGTTATGGGGGAGATCAGTACTTC. Protein product: CASSYGGDQYF.

This clonotype showed up many times. The chain recombines TRBV11-2 with TRBJ2-1, with 12 bases identical to TRBD2. The CDR3 has 15 residues. The germline CDR1 and CDR2 sequences are SGHAT and FQNNGV. After removal of 5 bases from V and 7 bases from J, the junction contained 6 bases not matched to a gene. The CDR3 is CASSTGLAGQNEQFF. The CDR3 DNA is TGTGCCAGCAGCACGGGACTAGCGGGCCAAAATGAGCAGTTCTTC.

There are a few counts of this clonotype. The chain employs TRBV29-1 and TRBJ1-1; the match to TRBD1 covers 7 bases. CDR1 is SQVTM, CDR2 ANQGSEA, per germline. CDR3 length equals 12 residues. Trimming removed 7 bases from V and 5 bases from J; junction bases left unmatched: 7. The CDR3 DNA reads TGCAGCGGAAGACAGGGCGGAACTGAAGCTTTCTTT. It encodes CSGRQGGTEAFF.

There are many counts of this clonotype. The chain combines TRBV20-1 with TRBJ2-3; the D gene is possibly TRBD1 (6 bases). Looked up from germline, CDR1 is DFQATT and CDR2 is SNEGSKA (reference sequence). The CDR3 consists of 13 residues. V was trimmed by 6 bases and J by 6 bases, leaving 16 bases between them. This CDR3 reads CSARQERWDTQYF. Written as DNA, the CDR3 is TGCAGTGCCCGACAGGAGCGGTGGGATACGCAGTATTTT.

This clonotype was seen ten or more times. The chain carries TRBV11-2 and TRBJ2-1, with 11 bases aligning to TRBD2. The CDR3 length is 15 residues. The ends lost 5 bases at V and 1 base at J; junction bases unmatched: 1. Germline V gene lookup returns CDR1 SGHAT and CDR2 FQNNGV. The CDR3: CASSPSGRSYNEQFF. Written as DNA, the CDR3 is TGTGCCAGCAGCCCTAGCGGGAGGTCCTACAATGAGCAGTTCTTC.